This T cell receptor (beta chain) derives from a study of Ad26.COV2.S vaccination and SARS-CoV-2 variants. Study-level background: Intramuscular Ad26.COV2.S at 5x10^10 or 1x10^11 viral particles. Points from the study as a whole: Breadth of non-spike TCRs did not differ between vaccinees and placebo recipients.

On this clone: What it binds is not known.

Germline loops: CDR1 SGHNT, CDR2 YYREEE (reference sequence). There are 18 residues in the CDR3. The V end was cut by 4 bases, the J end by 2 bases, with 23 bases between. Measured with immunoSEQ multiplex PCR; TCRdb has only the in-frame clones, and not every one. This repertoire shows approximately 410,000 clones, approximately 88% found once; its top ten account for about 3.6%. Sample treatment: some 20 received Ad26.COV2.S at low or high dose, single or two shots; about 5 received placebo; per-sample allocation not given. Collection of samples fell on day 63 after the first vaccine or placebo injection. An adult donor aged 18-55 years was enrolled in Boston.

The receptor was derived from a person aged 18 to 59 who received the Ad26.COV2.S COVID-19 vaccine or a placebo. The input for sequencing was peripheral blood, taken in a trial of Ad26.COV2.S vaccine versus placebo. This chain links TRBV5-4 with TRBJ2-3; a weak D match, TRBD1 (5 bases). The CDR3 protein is CASSIEPLAGKVTDTQYF. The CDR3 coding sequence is TGTGCCAGCAGCATCGAGCCTCTTGCAGGGAAGGTCACAGATACGCAGTATTTT.